This TCR beta chain appears in the sequencing data of a study of shared clonotypes between healthy human individuals. With regard to this clone: Its antigen is not known.

Nashville, Tennessee was home to all donors, each a Caucasian adult. When replicate PCRs were run on sorted subsets, they used about 200 ng DNA, tens of thousands of T cell genomes. Data came from immunoSEQ multiplex PCR; TCRdb stores just in-frame clones and leaves some out. Counted here are approximately 1,500,000 clones, roughly 96% occurring once; the ten biggest clones make up over 1%. General observations from the study: Relative to their counterparts shared across all four donors, non-shared clonotypes exhibited diminished generation probabilities. Blood was the only sampled material, and tissue repertoires likely differ.

This CDR3 has 15 amino acids. The germline gives CDR1 SNHLY, CDR2 FYNNEI. Trimming at V came to 2 bases and at J to 6 bases, leaving 9 bases not matched to a gene. Sequenced input: naive CD4+ T cells sorted from blood. Stated subset: CD45RA+ positively selected. The source of this sequence is a man in his thirties or forties in good health. This rearrangement joins TRBV2 to TRBJ2-7; the match to TRBD1 covers 8 bases. CDR3 nucleotide sequence: TGTGCCAGCAGTGAATTAGGGACAGGTCTAGCCGAGCAGTACTTC. It specifies CASSELGTGLAEQYF.